Listed below are T cell receptor beta chains from one sample, sequenced in a study of T cell clusters in autoimmune cytopenias. TCRdb re-called the multiplex PCR reads, yielding one record per CDR3 amino acid sequence without DNA. Its clone listing holds around 4,200 distinct CDR3 sequences. Sequenced sample: peripheral blood. These receptors were collected from a human donor with an autoimmune cytopenia or autoimmune hepatitis (not recorded which). The CDR3 runs from the conserved cysteine through the conserved F or W. Clone size, where shown, is once, few, many, or a class for clones that have expanded.

J	size	V	CDR3
TRBJ2-2	NA	TRBV6-5	CASSYSGQGSGTGELFF
TRBJ1-3	medium-sized	TRBV5-5	CASSLWGTGDGNTIYF
TRBJ2-5	NA	TRBV15	CATSRGAGQGRETQYF
TRBJ2-7	NA	TRBV10-3	CAVRRDGGSYEQYF
TRBJ1-5	NA	TRBV19	CASSVDRDRGLSNQPQHF
TRBJ2-2	NA	TRBV27	CASSSCGGGTGELFF
TRBJ2-2	NA	TRBV30	CAHLQGSGELFF
TRBJ2-7	NA	TRBV4-3	CASSQGTSGLVSYEQYF
TRBJ2-1	NA	TRBV6-2/TRBV6-3	CASSYGEWYNEQFF
TRBJ2-5	NA	TRBV11-2	CASSLGPGSETQYF
TRBJ2-1	medium-sized	TRBV6-5	CASRNRGRTYNEQFF
TRBJ2-6	NA	TRBV27	CASSFWGAGANVLTF
TRBJ2-7	NA	TRBV30	CAWSVAYEQYF
TRBJ1-3	NA	TRBV12-3/TRBV12-4	CASSRDRGTGNTIYF
TRBJ2-1	NA	TRBV15	CATSFYRDYNEQFF
TRBJ2-5	medium-sized	TRBV5-5	CASSLSLAGLQETQYF
TRBJ2-1	medium-sized	TRBV19	CASSQSSGKDRFF
TRBJ2-5	NA	TRBV27	CVSSLQAPSGYEQYF
TRBJ2-7	NA	TRBV12-3/TRBV12-4	CASSARLAGDDYEQYF
TRBJ2-3	medium-sized	TRBV29-1	CSVVWQGGTDTQYF
TRBJ2-7	NA	TRBV19	CASSLRTGGAEQYF
TRBJ2-5	medium-sized	TRBV13	CASSDRDRGRETQYF
TRBJ2-5	NA	TRBV5-1	CASSLSGRAETQYF
TRBJ2-3	NA	TRBV27	CASSPRDISGTQYF
TRBJ2-3	medium-sized	TRBV19	CASSITLDREGADTQYF
TRBJ2-3	medium-sized	TRBV6-4	CASSPRAGSTDTQYF
TRBJ1-1	medium-sized	TRBV29-1	CSASGTGGTEAFF
TRBJ1-5	NA	TRBV6-6	CASSYSQGPQPQHF
TRBJ2-1	medium-sized	TRBV7-9	CASSLFPSGRRANEQFF
TRBJ2-6	medium-sized	TRBV19	CASSWGTSGANVLTF
TRBJ2-7	NA	TRBV7-2	CASRWDVPYEQYF
TRBJ2-3	NA	TRBV20-1	CSARLINPEGTTSGITDTQYF
TRBJ2-6	medium-sized	TRBV6-5	CASSRRQAPLLAGANVLTF
TRBJ1-2	medium-sized	TRBV29-1	CSAMTGLYGYTF
TRBJ2-2	NA	TRBV27	CASSLIAGTGELFF
TRBJ1-2	NA	TRBV6-1	CASSDPGLYGYTF